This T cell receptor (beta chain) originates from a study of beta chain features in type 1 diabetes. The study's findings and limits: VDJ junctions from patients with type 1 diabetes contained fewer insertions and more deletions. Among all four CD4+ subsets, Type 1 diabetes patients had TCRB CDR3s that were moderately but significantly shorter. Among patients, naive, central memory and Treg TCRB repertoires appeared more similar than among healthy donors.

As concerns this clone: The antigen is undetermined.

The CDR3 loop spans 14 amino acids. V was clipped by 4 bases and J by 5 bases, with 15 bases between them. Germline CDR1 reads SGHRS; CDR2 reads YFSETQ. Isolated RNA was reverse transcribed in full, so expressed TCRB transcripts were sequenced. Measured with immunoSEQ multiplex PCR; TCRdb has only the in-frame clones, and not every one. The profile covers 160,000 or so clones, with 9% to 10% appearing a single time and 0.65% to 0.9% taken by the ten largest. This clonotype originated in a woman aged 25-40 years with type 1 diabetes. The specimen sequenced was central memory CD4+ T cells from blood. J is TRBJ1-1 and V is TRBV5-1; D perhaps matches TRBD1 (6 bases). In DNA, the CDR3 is TGCGCCAGCAGCGTGGACAGTCGTACAACTGAAGCTTTCTTT. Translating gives CASSVDSRTTEAFF.